The clone carrying this TCR beta chain has ten or more counts. Antigen specificity is unknown. The data are from a study of early T cells in non-severe SARS-CoV-2 infection. About the study: Sequenced material consisted of bulk RNA (from unsorted whole blood), and chains were unpaired. Study-level points and caveats: Anti-spike CD8 responses were favored by VDJdb matching, which missed private and CD4 specificities.

V was clipped by 7 bases and J by 3 bases, with 6 bases between them. Germline V lookup: CDR1 MNHNS, CDR2 SASEGT. The length of the CDR3 is 11 residues. In the library, individual cDNA molecules carried attached unique molecular identifiers. TCRdb used MiXCR to reprocess the 5' RACE reads, holding one entry per CDR3 protein. Altogether approximately 70,000 distinct CDR3 sequences are present, around 4.2% being singletons, with the ten largest covering more than 3%. This sequence originates from an adult who was a healthcare worker with PCR-confirmed SARS-CoV-2 infection or an uninfected control (not recorded which). The donor label of this sample is uncertain. This material consisted of whole blood, taken at baseline. The chain joins TRBV6-1 to TRBJ1-2; no firm D call. Here the CDR3 DNA reads TGTGCCAGCACTCTTTACTATGGCTACACCTTC. Translation: CASTLYYGYTF.